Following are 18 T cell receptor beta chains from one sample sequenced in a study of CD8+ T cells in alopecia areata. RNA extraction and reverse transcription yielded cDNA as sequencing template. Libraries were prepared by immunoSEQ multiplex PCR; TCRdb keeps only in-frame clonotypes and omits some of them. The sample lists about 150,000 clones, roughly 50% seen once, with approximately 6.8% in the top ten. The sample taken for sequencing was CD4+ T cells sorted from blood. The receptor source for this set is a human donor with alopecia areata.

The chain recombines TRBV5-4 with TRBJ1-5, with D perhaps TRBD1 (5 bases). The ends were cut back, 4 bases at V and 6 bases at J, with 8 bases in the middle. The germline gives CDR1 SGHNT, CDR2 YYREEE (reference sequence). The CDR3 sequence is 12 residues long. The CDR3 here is CASSIDSQPQHF. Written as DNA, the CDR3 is TGTGCCAGCAGCATCGACAGTCAGCCCCAGCATTTT. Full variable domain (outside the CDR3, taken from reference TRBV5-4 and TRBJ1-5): ETGVTQSPTHLIKTRGQQVTLRCSSQSGHNTVSWYQQALGQGPQFIFQYYREEENGRGNFPPRFSGLQFPNYSSELNVNALELDDSALYLCASSIDSQPQHFGDGTRLSIL.

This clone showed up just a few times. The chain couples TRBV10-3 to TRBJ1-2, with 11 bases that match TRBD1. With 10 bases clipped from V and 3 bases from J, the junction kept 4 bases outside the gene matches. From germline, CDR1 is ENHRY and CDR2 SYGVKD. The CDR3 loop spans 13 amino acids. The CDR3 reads CATGQGADYGYTF. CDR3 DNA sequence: TGTGCCACAGGACAGGGGGCGGACTATGGCTACACCTTC.

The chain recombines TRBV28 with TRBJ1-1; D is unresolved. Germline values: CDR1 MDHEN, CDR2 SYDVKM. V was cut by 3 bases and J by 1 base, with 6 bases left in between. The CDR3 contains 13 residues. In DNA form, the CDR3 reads TGTGCCAGCAGTTTTTTTCAGAACACTGAAGCTTTCTTT. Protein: CASSFFQNTEAFF.

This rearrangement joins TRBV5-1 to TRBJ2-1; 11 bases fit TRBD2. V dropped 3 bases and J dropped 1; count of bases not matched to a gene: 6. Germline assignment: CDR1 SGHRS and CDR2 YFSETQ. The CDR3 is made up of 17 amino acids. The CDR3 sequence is CASSWVAGGPSYNEQFF. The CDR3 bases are TGCGCCAGCAGCTGGGTAGCGGGAGGGCCGTCCTACAATGAGCAGTTCTTC.

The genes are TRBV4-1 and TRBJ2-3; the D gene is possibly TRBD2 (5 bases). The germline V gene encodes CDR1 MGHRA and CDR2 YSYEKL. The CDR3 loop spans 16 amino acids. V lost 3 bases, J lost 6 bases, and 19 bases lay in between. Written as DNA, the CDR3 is TGCGCCAGCAGCCAGCCGATAAGCGGAGTCCCCGATACGCAGTATTTT. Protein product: CASSQPISGVPDTQYF.

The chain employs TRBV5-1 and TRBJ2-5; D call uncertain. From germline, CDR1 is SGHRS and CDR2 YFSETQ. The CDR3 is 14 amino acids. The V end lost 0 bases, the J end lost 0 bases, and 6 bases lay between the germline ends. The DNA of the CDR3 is TGCGCCAGCAGCTTGGGCAGCCACCAAGAGACCCAGTACTTC. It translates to CASSLGSHQETQYF.

As DNA, the CDR3 is TGCAGCGTTGAACCGACTCCTCGAGCTGAAGCTTTCTTT. Translating it yields CSVEPTPRAEAFF. The chain couples TRBV29-1 to TRBJ1-1; no firm D call. V was clipped by 2 bases and J by 6 bases, with 13 bases between them. The CDR3 contains 13 residues. Germline V gene data show CDR1 as SQVTM and CDR2 as ANQGSEA.

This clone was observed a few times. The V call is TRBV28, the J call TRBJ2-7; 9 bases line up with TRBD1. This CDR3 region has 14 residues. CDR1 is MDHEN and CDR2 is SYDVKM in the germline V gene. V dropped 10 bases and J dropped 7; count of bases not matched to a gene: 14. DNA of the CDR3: TGTGCCATCTCCGTATCACAGGGGGCCAGAGAGCAGTACTTC. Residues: CAISVSQGAREQYF.

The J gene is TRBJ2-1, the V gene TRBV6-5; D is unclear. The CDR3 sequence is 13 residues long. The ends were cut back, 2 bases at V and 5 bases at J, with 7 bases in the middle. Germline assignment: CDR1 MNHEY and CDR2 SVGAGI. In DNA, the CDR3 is TGTGCCAGCAGTTACGTGCAAGACAATGAGCAGTTCTTC. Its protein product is CASSYVQDNEQFF.

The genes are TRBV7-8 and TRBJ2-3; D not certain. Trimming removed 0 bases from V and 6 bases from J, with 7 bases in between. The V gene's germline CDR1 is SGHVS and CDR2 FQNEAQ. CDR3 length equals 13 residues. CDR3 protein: CASSLAPADTQYF. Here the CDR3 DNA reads TGTGCCAGCAGCTTAGCTCCGGCGGATACGCAGTATTTT. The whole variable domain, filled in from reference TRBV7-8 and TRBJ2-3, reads GAGVSQSPRYKVAKRGQDVALRCDPISGHVSLFWYQQALGQGPEFLTYFQNEAQLDKSGLPSDRFFAERPEGSVSTLKIQRTQQEDSAVYLCASSLAPADTQYFGPGTRLTVL.

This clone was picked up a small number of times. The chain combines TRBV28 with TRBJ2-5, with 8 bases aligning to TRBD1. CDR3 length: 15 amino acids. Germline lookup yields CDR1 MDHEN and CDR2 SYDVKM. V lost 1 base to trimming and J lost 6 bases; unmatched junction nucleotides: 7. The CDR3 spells CASSLYQGAFQTQYF. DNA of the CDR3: TGTGCCAGCAGTTTATATCAGGGGGCGTTTCAGACCCAGTACTTC.

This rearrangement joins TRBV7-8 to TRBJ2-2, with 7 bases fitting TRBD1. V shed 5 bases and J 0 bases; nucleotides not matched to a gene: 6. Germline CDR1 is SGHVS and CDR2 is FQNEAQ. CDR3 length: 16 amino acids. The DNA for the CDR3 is TGTGCCAGCAGCGCAACCGGGACAGCGAACACCGGGGAGCTGTTTTTT. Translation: CASSATGTANTGELFF.

CDR3 DNA sequence: TGCGCCAGCAGCTTGGGATCGGACTTCACCTACGAGCAGTACTTC. Protein: CASSLGSDFTYEQYF. The chain employs TRBV5-1 and TRBJ2-7, with a possible D match to TRBD2 (5 bases). The germline V gene encodes CDR1 SGHRS and CDR2 YFSETQ. The CDR3 loop spans 15 amino acids. V lost 0 bases and J lost 2, with 12 bases in between.

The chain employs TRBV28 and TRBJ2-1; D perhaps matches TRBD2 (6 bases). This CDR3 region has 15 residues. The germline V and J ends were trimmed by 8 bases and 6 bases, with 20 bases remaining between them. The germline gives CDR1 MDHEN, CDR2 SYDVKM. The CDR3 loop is CASSKVDTGGNEQFF. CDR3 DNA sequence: TGTGCCAGCTCCAAGGTGGACACCGGGGGCAATGAGCAGTTCTTC.

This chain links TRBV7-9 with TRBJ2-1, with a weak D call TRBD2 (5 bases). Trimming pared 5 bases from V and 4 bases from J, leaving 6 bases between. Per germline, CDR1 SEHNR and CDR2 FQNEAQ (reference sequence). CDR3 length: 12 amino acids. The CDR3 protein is CASSREYNEQFF. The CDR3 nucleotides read TGTGCCAGCAGCAGGGAGTACAATGAGCAGTTCTTC.

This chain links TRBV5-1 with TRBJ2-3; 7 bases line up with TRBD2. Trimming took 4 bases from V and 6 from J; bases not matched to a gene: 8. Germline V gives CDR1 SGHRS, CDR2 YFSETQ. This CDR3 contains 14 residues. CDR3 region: CASSRLTSSDTQYF. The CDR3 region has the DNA TGCGCCAGCAGCAGGCTGACTAGCAGCGATACGCAGTATTTT.

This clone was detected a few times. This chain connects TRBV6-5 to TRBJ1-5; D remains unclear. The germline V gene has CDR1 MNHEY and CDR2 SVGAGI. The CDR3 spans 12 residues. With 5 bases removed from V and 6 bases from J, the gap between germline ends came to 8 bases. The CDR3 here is CASSDGSQPQHF. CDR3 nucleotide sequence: TGTGCCAGCAGTGACGGGAGTCAGCCCCAGCATTTT.

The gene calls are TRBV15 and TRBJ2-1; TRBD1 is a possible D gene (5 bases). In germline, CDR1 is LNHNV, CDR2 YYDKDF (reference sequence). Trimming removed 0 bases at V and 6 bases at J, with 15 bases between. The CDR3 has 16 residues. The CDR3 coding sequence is TGTGCCACCAGCAGAGAGAAGGGGTTACGGGTCAATGAGCAGTTCTTC. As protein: CATSREKGLRVNEQFF.